The clone carrying this TCR beta chain was counted at least ten times. Its specificity is not known. Across 18 months, stable Graves' hyperthyroidism was marked by no progression to ophthalmopathy. RNA transcripts were the template for amplifying TCR beta CDR3 regions. The HTBI primer set was used in a first-round RT-PCR of the TCR CDR3. TCRdb re-derived calls from the multiplex PCR reads in MiXCR, one entry per CDR3 protein. The sample has some 620,000 distinct CDR3 sequences, roughly 17% seen once. This sample is drawn from a study of T cells in Graves' hyperthyroidism and ophthalmopathy. About the research overall: Peripheral blood was taken when the disease was first diagnosed, before any treatment began. Findings and limits, study-wide: Also found in blood were most expanded thyroid clonotypes above 0.001. Ophthalmopathy prediction by the model preceded onset by a median approximately six months.

CDR3 length equals 15 residues. Trimming left V 5 bases short and J 3 bases short, with 17 bases between. CDR1 and CDR2 (germline): PRHDT, FYEKMQ (reference sequence). This rearrangement joins TRBV13 to TRBJ2-7, with D uncertain. Material for sequencing was blood. The TCR was taken from a young woman with Graves' hyperthyroidism. CDR3 protein: CASSPPGSGGYEQYF. The CDR3 DNA sequence: TGTGCCAGCAGCCCGCCGGGCTCGGGCGGCTACGAGCAGTACTTC.